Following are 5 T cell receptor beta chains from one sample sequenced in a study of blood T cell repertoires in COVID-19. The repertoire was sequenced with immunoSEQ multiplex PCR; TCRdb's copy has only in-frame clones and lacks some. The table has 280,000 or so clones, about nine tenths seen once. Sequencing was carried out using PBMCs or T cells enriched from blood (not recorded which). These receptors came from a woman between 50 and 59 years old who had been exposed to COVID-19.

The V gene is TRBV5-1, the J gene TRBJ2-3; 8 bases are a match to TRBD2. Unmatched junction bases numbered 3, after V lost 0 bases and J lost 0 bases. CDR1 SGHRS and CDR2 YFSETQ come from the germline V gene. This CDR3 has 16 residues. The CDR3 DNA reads TGCGCCAGCAGCTTGGGACTAGCGAAGAGCACAGATACGCAGTATTTT. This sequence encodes CASSLGLAKSTDTQYF.

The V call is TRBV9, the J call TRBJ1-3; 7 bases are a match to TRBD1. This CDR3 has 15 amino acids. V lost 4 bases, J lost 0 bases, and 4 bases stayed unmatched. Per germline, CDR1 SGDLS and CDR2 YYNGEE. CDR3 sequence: CASSSTGTSGNTIYF. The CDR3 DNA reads TGTGCCAGCAGCTCGACAGGGACCTCTGGAAACACCATATATTTT.

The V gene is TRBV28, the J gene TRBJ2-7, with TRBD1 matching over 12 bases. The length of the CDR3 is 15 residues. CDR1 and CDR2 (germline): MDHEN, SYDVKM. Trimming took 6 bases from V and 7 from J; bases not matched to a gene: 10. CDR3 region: CASSLRDRGHREQYF. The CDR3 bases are TGTGCCAGCAGCCTCCGGGACAGGGGGCATCGGGAGCAGTACTTC.

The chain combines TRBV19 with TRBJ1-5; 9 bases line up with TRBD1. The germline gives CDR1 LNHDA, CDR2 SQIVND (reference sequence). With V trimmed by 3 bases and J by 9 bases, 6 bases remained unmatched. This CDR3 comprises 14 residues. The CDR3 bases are TGTGCCAGTAGTATTGGACAGGGGCCCATGCCCCAGCATTTT. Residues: CASSIGQGPMPQHF.

The CDR3 DNA reads TGTGCCAGCACCCCAACAACCGGAGACTACAATGAGCAGTTCTTC. Protein sequence: CASTPTTGDYNEQFF. This rearrangement joins TRBV6-5 to TRBJ2-1; the D is unclear. The germline V gene encodes CDR1 MNHEY and CDR2 SVGAGI. This CDR3 is built from 15 residues. Trimming removed 7 bases at V and 3 bases at J, with 16 bases between.